The clone carrying this T cell receptor beta chain showed up just a few times. Antigen specificity is unknown. Reverse transcribing all isolated RNA meant expressed TCRB transcripts were sequenced. The table came from immunoSEQ multiplex PCR; TCRdb's copy has only in-frame clones and leaves some out. The profile shows about 620,000 clones, around a sixth of them singletons. This record comes from a study of beta chain features in type 1 diabetes. Whole-study results and caveats: Researchers reported that naive, central memory and Treg TCRB repertoires appeared more similar in patients than in healthy donors.

The germline CDR1 and CDR2 sequences are MGHRA and YSYEKL. This CDR3 has 15 residues. V was clipped by 4 bases and J by 3 bases, with 15 bases between them. Sequencing input: naive CD4+ T cells from blood. The chain is built from TRBV4-1 and TRBJ2-5; D is possibly TRBD2 (6 bases). The source of this sequence is a man aged 18-30 years in good health. DNA of the CDR3: TGCGCCAGCAGCCTACCCGGGACTCGTAAAGAGACCCAGTACTTC. This encodes CASSLPGTRKETQYF.